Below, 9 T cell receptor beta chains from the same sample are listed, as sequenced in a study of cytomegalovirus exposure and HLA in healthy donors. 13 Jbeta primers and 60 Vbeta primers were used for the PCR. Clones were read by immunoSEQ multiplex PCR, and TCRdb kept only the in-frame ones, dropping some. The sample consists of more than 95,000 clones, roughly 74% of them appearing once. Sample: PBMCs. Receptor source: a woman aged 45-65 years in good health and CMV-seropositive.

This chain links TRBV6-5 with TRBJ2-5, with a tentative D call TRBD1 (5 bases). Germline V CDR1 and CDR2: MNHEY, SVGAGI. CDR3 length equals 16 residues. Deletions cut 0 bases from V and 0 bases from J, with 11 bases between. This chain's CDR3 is CASSYSTGRDQETQYF. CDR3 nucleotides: TGTGCCAGCAGTTACTCGACGGGCAGGGACCAAGAGACCCAGTACTTC.

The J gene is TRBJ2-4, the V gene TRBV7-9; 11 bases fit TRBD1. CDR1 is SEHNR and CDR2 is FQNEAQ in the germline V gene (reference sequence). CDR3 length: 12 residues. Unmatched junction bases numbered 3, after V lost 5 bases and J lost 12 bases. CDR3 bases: TGTGCCAGCAGCCCGGGGACAGGGGGTCAGTACTTC. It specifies CASSPGTGGQYF.

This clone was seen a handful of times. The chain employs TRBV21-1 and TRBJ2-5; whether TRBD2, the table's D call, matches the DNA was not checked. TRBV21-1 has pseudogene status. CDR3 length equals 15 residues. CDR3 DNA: TGTGCCAGCAGCAAATTTAGCGGGGGGCAAGAGACCCAGTACTTC. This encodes CASSKFSGGQETQYF.

As DNA, the CDR3 is TGCGCCAGCAGCTTTTCCGGGTCGAGTGGCGGGGAGCTGTTTTTT. It codes for CASSFSGSSGGELFF. The rearrangement uses TRBV5-1 and TRBJ2-2; D is uncertain. CDR3 size: 15 residues. Looked up from germline, CDR1 is SGHRS and CDR2 is YFSETQ. V was pared by 2 bases and J by 7 bases, with 15 bases between.

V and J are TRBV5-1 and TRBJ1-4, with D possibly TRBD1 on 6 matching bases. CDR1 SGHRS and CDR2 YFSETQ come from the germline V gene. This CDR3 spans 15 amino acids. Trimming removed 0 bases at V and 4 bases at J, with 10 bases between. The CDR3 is CASSLAGAVNEKLFF. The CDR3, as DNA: TGCGCCAGCAGCTTGGCAGGGGCCGTTAATGAAAAACTGTTTTTT.

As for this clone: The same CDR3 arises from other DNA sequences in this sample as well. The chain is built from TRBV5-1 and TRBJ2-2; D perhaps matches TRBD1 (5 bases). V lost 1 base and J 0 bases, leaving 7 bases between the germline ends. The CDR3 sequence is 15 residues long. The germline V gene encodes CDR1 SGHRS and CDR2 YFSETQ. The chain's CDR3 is CASSLTGSNTGELFF. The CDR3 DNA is TGCGCCAGCAGCTTGACAGGTTCGAACACCGGGGAGCTGTTTTTT.

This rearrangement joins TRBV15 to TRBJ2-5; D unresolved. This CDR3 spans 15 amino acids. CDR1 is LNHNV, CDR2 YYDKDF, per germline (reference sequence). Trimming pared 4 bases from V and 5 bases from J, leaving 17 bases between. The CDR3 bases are TGTGCCACCAGCACAGATTCCCTAAGCCGGGAGACCCAGTACTTC. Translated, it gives CATSTDSLSRETQYF.

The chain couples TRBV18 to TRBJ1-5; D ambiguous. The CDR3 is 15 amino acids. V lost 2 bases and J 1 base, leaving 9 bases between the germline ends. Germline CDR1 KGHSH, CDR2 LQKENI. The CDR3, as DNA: TGTGCCAGCTCACCAACTAATCCGAGCAATCAGCCCCAGCATTTT. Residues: CASSPTNPSNQPQHF.

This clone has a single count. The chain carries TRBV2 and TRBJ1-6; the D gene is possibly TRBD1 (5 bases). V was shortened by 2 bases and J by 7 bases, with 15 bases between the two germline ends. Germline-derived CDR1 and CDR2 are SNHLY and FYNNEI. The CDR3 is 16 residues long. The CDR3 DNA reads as TGTGCCAGCAGTGAATTTCTCTCAGGGAACAATTCACCCCTCCACTTT. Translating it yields CASSEFLSGNNSPLHF.